One sample yielded the 4 T cell receptor beta chains listed below, sequenced in a study of CD8 T cells in Susac syndrome. The authors reverse transcribed roughly 0.5 to 1 ug RNA with random hexamers. Each CDR3 protein is one row after TCRdb ran MiXCR on the immunoSEQ multiplex PCR reads. This table has tens of thousands of distinct CDR3 sequences, about 94% appearing once. Sequencing input: CD8+ T cells from PBMCs. The source of these receptors is a human donor with multiple sclerosis.

V and J are TRBV29-1 and TRBJ1-1; the D gene is possibly TRBD1 (5 bases). CDR3 length equals 11 residues. Trimming stripped 4 bases from V and 3 bases from J, with 6 bases between. In germline, CDR1 is SQVTM, CDR2 ANQGSEA. The CDR3 protein is CSVGRDTEAFF. CDR3 nucleotides: TGCAGCGTTGGCAGGGACACTGAAGCTTTCTTT.

The J gene is TRBJ2-4, the V gene TRBV30; D is unclear. The CDR3 consists of 13 residues. Trimming took off 5 bases at V and 2 bases at J, with 10 bases between the two ends. Looked up from germline, CDR1 is GTSNPN and CDR2 is SVGIG (reference sequence). The CDR3 spells CAWGWRSKNIQYF. As DNA, the CDR3 is TGTGCCTGGGGTTGGAGATCCAAAAACATTCAGTACTTC.

The V gene is TRBV12-5, the J gene TRBJ2-2; 7 bases fit TRBD1. This CDR3 is 14 amino acids long. Trimming removed 4 bases from V and 4 bases from J; junction bases left unmatched: 3. Germline values: CDR1 LGHNT, CDR2 FRNRAP. DNA for the CDR3: TGTGCTAGTGGTTCGGGACAGATCACCGGGGAGCTGTTTTTT. It codes for CASGSGQITGELFF. The full variable domain, its missing parts supplied by reference TRBV12-5 and TRBJ2-2, is DARVTQTPRHKVTEMGQEVTMRCQPILGHNTVFWYRQTMMQGLELLAYFRNRAPLDDSGMPKDRFSAEMPDATLATLKIQPSEPRDSAVYFCASGSGQITGELFFGEGSRLTVL.

The chain couples TRBV6-1 to TRBJ2-1, with TRBD2 matching 14 bases. This CDR3 has 17 residues. V was pared by 6 bases and J by 5 bases, with 9 bases of the junction left unmatched. CDR1 and CDR2 (germline): MNHNS, SASEGT. CDR3: CASSPRLAGGPDNEQFF. CDR3 DNA: TGTGCCAGCAGCCCCCGACTAGCGGGAGGGCCGGACAATGAGCAGTTCTTC.